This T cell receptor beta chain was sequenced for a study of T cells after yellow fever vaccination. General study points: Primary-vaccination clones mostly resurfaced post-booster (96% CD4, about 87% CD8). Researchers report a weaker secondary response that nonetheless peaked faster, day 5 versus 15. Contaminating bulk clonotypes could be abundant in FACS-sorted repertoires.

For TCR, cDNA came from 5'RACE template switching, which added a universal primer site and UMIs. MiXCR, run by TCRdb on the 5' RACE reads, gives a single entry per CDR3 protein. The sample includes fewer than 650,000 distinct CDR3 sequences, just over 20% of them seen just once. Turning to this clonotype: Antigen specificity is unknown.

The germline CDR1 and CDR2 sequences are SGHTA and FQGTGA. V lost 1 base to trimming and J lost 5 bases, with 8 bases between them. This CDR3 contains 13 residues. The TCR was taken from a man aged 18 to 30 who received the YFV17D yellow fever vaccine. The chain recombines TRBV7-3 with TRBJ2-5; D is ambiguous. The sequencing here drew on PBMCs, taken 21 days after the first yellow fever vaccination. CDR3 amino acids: CASSLIPLETQYF. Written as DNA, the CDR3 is TGTGCCAGCAGCTTAATCCCGCTGGAGACCCAGTACTTC.